This T cell receptor (beta chain) originates from a study of spatial heterogeneity in lung cancer. Study information: Each unique TCR and UMI combination was seen more than ten times on average in raw reads.

This clonotype was picked up many times. Antigen: not known. Study results and caveats: Circulating ubiquitous expanded tumor TCRs were observed more frequently at resection than at follow-up.

Described time point: sample taken at primary tumor resection. Sequencing covered unsorted whole RNA taken from tumor, nontumor lung or frozen PBMC. Donation came from approximately 69 patients with untreated early-stage non-small cell lung cancer. TCRdb re-derived calls from the 5' RACE reads in MiXCR, one entry per CDR3 protein. The table lists tens of thousands of distinct CDR3 sequences, 6% to 9% of them singletons, with 2.5% to 3% in the top ten. Trimming took off 8 bases at V and 2 bases at J, with 9 bases between the two ends. The CDR3 runs 12 residues. Looked up from germline, CDR1 is SGHTA and CDR2 is FQGNSA.

This chain uses TRBV7-2 with TRBJ2-5; D not resolved. This receptor was taken from a female donor with early-stage non-small cell lung cancer. Specimen: PBMCs, collected at surgery. CDR3 protein: CASVPLQETQYF. The CDR3 DNA follows: TGTGCCAGCGTACCGTTACAAGAGACCCAGTACTTC.